These 21 T cell receptor beta chains originate from one sample sequenced in a study of beta chain features in type 1 diabetes. These receptors have no known antigen. Expressed TCRB transcripts were sequenced because the isolated RNA had all been reverse transcribed beforehand. Clones were sequenced by immunoSEQ multiplex PCR, and TCRdb holds only the in-frame ones, with some missing. The data contain 600,000 to 700,000 clones, roughly an eighth of them singletons. Study-level points and caveats: TCRB CDR3 length was moderately but significantly reduced in all four CD4+ subsets of Type 1 diabetes patients.

Sequenced input: naive CD4+ T cells from blood. These receptors came from a man younger than 40 with type 1 diabetes.

The J gene is TRBJ2-1, the V gene TRBV7-2; maybe TRBD2 (5 bases). CDR1 SGHTA and CDR2 FQGNSA come from the germline V gene. V was clipped by 2 bases and J by 5 bases, with 13 bases between them. The CDR3 has 15 residues. In DNA form, the CDR3 reads TGTGCCAGCAGCTTACAACCTAGCCGCAACAATGAGCAGTTCTTC. It yields the protein CASSLQPSRNNEQFF.

This clone was picked up a small number of times. This CDR3 is CASSVSISGYTF. The CDR3 region has the DNA TGTGCCAGCAGTGTGTCCATTAGTGGCTACACCTTC. This chain links TRBV2 with TRBJ1-2; D remains unclear. The V end lost 4 bases, the J end lost 7 bases, and 10 bases lay between the germline ends. The CDR3 consists of 12 residues. Germline-derived CDR1 and CDR2 are SNHLY and FYNNEI.

This clone has just a few counts. This chain links TRBV9 with TRBJ2-1; possibly TRBD1 for D (6 bases). The V and J ends lost 7 bases and 5 bases respectively, with 19 bases between them. Germline V gene lookup returns CDR1 SGDLS and CDR2 YYNGEE. The CDR3 runs to 15 residues. This CDR3 is CASARKGGNDNEQFF. CDR3 coding DNA: TGTGCCAGCGCCCGAAAAGGGGGAAACGACAATGAGCAGTTCTTC.

This clone was seen only a few times. The chain joins TRBV7-9 to TRBJ2-2; 7 bases are a match to TRBD1. CDR3 length equals 15 residues. Germline values: CDR1 SEHNR, CDR2 FQNEAQ (reference sequence). Trimming took 5 bases from V and 4 from J; bases not matched to a gene: 7. The CDR3 loop reads CASSPPGQLTGELFF. The CDR3 DNA sequence: TGTGCCAGCAGCCCCCCGGGACAGCTCACCGGGGAGCTGTTTTTT.

This sequence joins TRBV6-6 and TRBJ2-7, with TRBD2 identical over 9 bases. The CDR3 extends over 15 amino acids. J lost 2 bases, V lost 5 bases, and 7 bases had no gene match. The V gene's germline CDR1 is MNHNY and CDR2 SVGAGI (reference sequence). The CDR3 DNA reads TGTGCCAGCAGTCCTAGCGGGGCCCACCCCTACGAGCAGTACTTC. Translated: CASSPSGAHPYEQYF.

There are a few counts of this clone. The chain links TRBV7-2 to TRBJ2-5; possibly TRBD1 for D (6 bases). Germline V CDR1 and CDR2: SGHTA, FQGNSA. The CDR3 is made up of 13 amino acids. The germline V and J ends were trimmed by 2 bases and 5 bases, with 9 bases remaining between them. This chain's CDR3 is CASSLTGLETQYF. Here the CDR3 DNA reads TGTGCCAGCAGCTTAACAGGGCTGGAGACCCAGTACTTC.

V is TRBV2 and J is TRBJ1-5; D is uncertain. There are 15 residues in the CDR3. Germline V gives CDR1 SNHLY, CDR2 FYNNEI. The V and J ends lost 1 base and 3 bases respectively, with 10 bases between them. CDR3 nucleotides: TGTGCCAGCAGTGAAGGGTACAGTTACAATCAGCCCCAGCATTTT. Amino acid sequence: CASSEGYSYNQPQHF. The complete variable domain, with remaining parts taken from reference TRBV2 and TRBJ1-5, reads EPEVTQTPSHQVTQMGQEVILRCVPISNHLYFYWYRQILGQKVEFLVSFYNNEISEKSEIFDDQFSVERPDGSNFTLKIRSTKLEDSAMYFCASSEGYSYNQPQHFGDGTRLSIL.

This clone has more than one count but fewer than ten. The chain links TRBV19 to TRBJ2-2; D is perhaps TRBD2 (6 bases). Germline CDR1 and CDR2: LNHDA and SQIVND (reference sequence). CDR3 length: 11 residues. The germline V and J ends were trimmed by 7 bases and 6 bases, with 6 bases remaining between them. The CDR3 loop is CASTGAGELFF. DNA of the CDR3: TGTGCCAGTACGGGGGCCGGGGAGCTGTTTTTT.

This clone was found a few times. This rearrangement joins TRBV2 to TRBJ1-5; D ambiguous. The germline V gene has CDR1 SNHLY and CDR2 FYNNEI. V was pared by 7 bases and J by 2 bases, with 6 bases between. The CDR3 sequence is 12 residues long. DNA of the CDR3: TGTGCCAGCAACCGGGGCAATCAGCCCCAGCATTTT. This translates into CASNRGNQPQHF.

This clone was counted between two and nine times. The chain links TRBV4-2 to TRBJ1-3; D ambiguous. The V gene's germline CDR1 is LGHNA and CDR2 YNFKEQ. The CDR3 consists of 15 residues. Trimming cost V 4 bases and J 0 bases, with 10 bases left between them. CDR3 nucleotide sequence: TGTGCCAGCAGCCCCGATGGGAACTCTGGAAACACCATATATTTT. Translation gives CASSPDGNSGNTIYF.

This clone has a handful of counts. The chain is built from TRBV2 and TRBJ1-2; D not resolved. Germline V gene data show CDR1 as SNHLY and CDR2 as FYNNEI. Trimming stripped 4 bases from V and 7 bases from J, with 10 bases between. The CDR3 is 12 residues long. The CDR3 region has the DNA TGTGCCAGCAGTGCATTGGGTTCTGGCTACACCTTC. This encodes CASSALGSGYTF.

This clone has more than one count but fewer than ten. The chain joins TRBV6-6 to TRBJ2-5, with 9 bases that match TRBD2. The V and J ends lost 6 bases and 5 bases, in that order; junction bases with no gene match: 10. Per the germline V gene, CDR1 is MNHNY and CDR2 is SVGAGI (reference sequence). CDR3 length equals 15 residues. The CDR3 region is CASRGPAGGPETQYF. The CDR3 DNA reads as TGTGCCAGCAGAGGTCCAGCGGGGGGCCCGGAGACCCAGTACTTC.

The chain has TRBV29-1 and TRBJ1-1; TRBD1 might be the D (5 bases). V was shortened by 3 bases and J by 3 bases, with 8 bases between the two germline ends. Germline values: CDR1 SQVTM, CDR2 ANQGSEA. The length of the CDR3 is 12 residues. The CDR3 DNA reads as TGCAGCGTTGATTGGGGGGACACTGAAGCTTTCTTT. This gives the protein CSVDWGDTEAFF.

To note about this clone: At one boundary the junction diverges from the germline segment, which might be a read error. The chain uses TRBV7-7 and TRBJ2-3; D gene ambiguous. Per the germline V gene, CDR1 is SSHAT and CDR2 is FNYEAQ (reference sequence). The CDR3 is 13 residues long. The CDR3 protein is CASSLGSTDTQYF. The CDR3 DNA reads TGTGCTAGCAGCTTAGGGTCCACAGATACGCAGTATTTT.

This sequence joins TRBV7-9 and TRBJ2-7; 7 bases map to TRBD1. V lost 5 bases and J lost 5; bases outside the gene matches: 6. The CDR3 is 13 amino acids. CDR1 and CDR2 from the germline V gene are SEHNR and FQNEAQ (reference sequence). The CDR3 spells CASSLLTGHEQYF. The CDR3 DNA reads TGTGCCAGCAGCCTGCTGACAGGGCACGAGCAGTACTTC.

This clone has a handful of counts. The chain couples TRBV7-2 to TRBJ2-5, with D possibly TRBD2 on 6 matching bases. The CDR3 extends over 16 amino acids. The germline CDR1 and CDR2 sequences are SGHTA and FQGNSA. The ends were cut back, 3 bases at V and 6 bases at J, with 20 bases in the middle. The CDR3 bases are TGTGCCAGCAGCTTGGGTACCGGGAGCCCGGGGAAGACCCAGTACTTC. Its protein is CASSLGTGSPGKTQYF.

This clone has only a few counts. V gene TRBV30 combines with J gene TRBJ2-1; possible D gene TRBD1, 7 bases. This CDR3 contains 15 residues. The V end lost 4 bases, the J end lost 4 bases, and 17 bases lay between the germline ends. CDR1 and CDR2 (germline): GTSNPN, SVGIG (reference sequence). CDR3 DNA: TGTGCCTGGACCCCGACAGGGAGGTTTTACAATGAGCAGTTCTTC. It yields the protein CAWTPTGRFYNEQFF.

This chain connects TRBV20-1 to TRBJ2-3, with TRBD1 matching 8 bases. This CDR3 contains 11 residues. The germline V gene has CDR1 DFQATT and CDR2 SNEGSKA (reference sequence). CDR3 region: CSQQGADTQYF. The DNA for the CDR3 is TGCAGCCAGCAGGGGGCTGATACGCAGTATTTT.

The CDR3 DNA reads TGTGCCAGCAGCCTTCCAGGGACTAGTTCCAATACGCAGTATTTT. Encoded protein: CASSLPGTSSNTQYF. This chain uses TRBV5-4 with TRBJ2-3, with 8 positions matching TRBD2. Germline CDR1 reads SGHNT; CDR2 reads YYREEE (reference sequence). The V segment lost 4 bases and the J segment 7 bases; nucleotides outside the gene matches: 11. The CDR3 is 15 amino acids.

A few counts support this clone. The chain couples TRBV7-6 to TRBJ1-3, with 7 bases matching TRBD1. The ends lost 5 bases at V and 4 bases at J; junction bases unmatched: 5. The germline V gene has CDR1 SGHVS and CDR2 FNYEAQ. There are 14 residues in the CDR3. The CDR3 region is CASSPQGVGNTIYF. The CDR3 DNA follows: TGTGCCAGCAGCCCCCAGGGGGTAGGAAACACCATATATTTT.

This clone occurred a few times. J is TRBJ2-1 and V is TRBV9; 8 bases agree with TRBD2. Per the germline V gene, CDR1 is SGDLS and CDR2 is YYNGEE. CDR3 length: 18 residues. Trimming at V came to 4 bases and at J to 6 bases, leaving 18 bases not matched to a gene. DNA for the CDR3: TGTGCCAGCAGCTCGAGGTCTGCGGGGGGCCTTCCTGGCAATGAGCAGTTCTTC. Encoded protein: CASSSRSAGGLPGNEQFF. The complete variable domain, with remaining parts taken from reference TRBV9 and TRBJ2-1, reads DSGVTQTPKHLITATGQRVTLRCSPRSGDLSVYWYQQSLDQGLQFLIQYYNGEERAKGNILERFSAQQFPDLHSELNLSSLELGDSALYFCASSSRSAGGLPGNEQFFGPGTRLTVL.